The clone carrying this T cell receptor beta chain is medium-sized by share. The antigen remains unidentified. Since the library was made to target alpha chains, this beta chain is a stray read and its abundance is not meaningful. These data belong to a study of spatial heterogeneity in lung cancer. Study-level background: The study consistently detected more beta-chain than alpha-chain sequences. Study findings and constraints: Estimates put coverage of tumor T cells near 7% for alpha and 13% for beta chains. One measure, the expanded intratumoral alpha and beta TCR count, tracked tumor mutation counts.

The sample's time point: sample taken at primary tumor resection. One entry per CDR3 protein results from TCRdb running MiXCR on the 5' RACE reads. The data show about 1,300 distinct CDR3 sequences, approximately 13% seen once. CDR1 and CDR2 from the germline V gene are ENHRY and SYGVKD. V dropped 4 bases and J dropped 2; count of bases not matched to a gene: 2. The length of the CDR3 is 14 residues. This rearrangement joins TRBV10-3 to TRBJ2-1; TRBD2 aligns across 7 bases. The material was lung tumor tissue, obtained at surgery. The sequence was obtained from a female donor with early-stage non-small cell lung cancer. The CDR3 sequence is CAISAAGTYNEQFF. The CDR3 DNA sequence: TGTGCCATCAGTGCAGCGGGGACCTACAATGAGCAGTTCTTC.